This TCR beta chain emerged from a study of blood T cell repertoires in COVID-19. The age range of participants was 18 to 89 years, with residence in some 25 US areas. In the original analysis: Reference gene primer amplification gave nucleated cell count estimates. Generated by immunoSEQ multiplex PCR, the TCRdb table keeps only in-frame clones and is missing some. V and J calls plus clone size are reproduced from that table; the DNA served to infer D and trimming. The sample has 170,000 or so clones, approximately 88% seen once; the top ten hold about 6.6%. CDR1 and CDR2 (germline): MDHEN, SYDVKM. The CDR3 is made up of 14 amino acids. Unmatched junction bases numbered 10, after V lost 8 bases and J lost 7 bases.

Sequencing input: PBMCs or T cells enriched from blood (not recorded which). The V gene is TRBV28, the J gene TRBJ1-3; 8 nucleotides line up with TRBD1. This TCR was recovered from a woman between 50 and 59 years old who had recovered from COVID-19. The CDR3 is CASLPGQVRNTIYF. CDR3 sequence (DNA): TGTGCCAGCCTGCCGGGACAGGTCAGGAACACCATATATTTT.